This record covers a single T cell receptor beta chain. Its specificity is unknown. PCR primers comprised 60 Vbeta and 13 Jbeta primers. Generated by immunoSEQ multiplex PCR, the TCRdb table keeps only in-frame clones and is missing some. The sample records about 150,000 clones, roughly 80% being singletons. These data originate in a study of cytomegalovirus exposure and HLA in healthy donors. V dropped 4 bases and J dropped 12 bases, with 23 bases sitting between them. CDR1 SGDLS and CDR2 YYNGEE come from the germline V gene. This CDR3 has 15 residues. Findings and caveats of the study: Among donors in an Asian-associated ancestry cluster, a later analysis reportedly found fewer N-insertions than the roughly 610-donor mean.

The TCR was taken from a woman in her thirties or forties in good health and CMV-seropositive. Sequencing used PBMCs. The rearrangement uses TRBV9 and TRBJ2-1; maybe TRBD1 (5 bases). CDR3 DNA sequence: TGTGCCAGCAGCCCAGAGACCCAGGGCCCCACGAGGCAGTTCTTC. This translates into CASSPETQGPTRQFF.